This passage covers 27 T cell receptor beta chains from one sample sequenced in a study of cytomegalovirus exposure and HLA in healthy donors. It was with 60 Vbeta and 13 Jbeta primers that the PCR ran. Assay used: immunoSEQ multiplex PCR; TCRdb lists only in-frame clones, some missing. This table holds about 200,000 clones, nearly 80% found once. The sequencing sample was made of PBMCs. All receptors derive from a man in his late teens or twenties in good health and CMV-seronegative.

The gene calls are TRBV4-3 and TRBJ1-6; 7 nucleotides agree with TRBD1. Germline V CDR1 and CDR2: LGHNA, YSLEER. J gave up 7 bases and V 1 base, and 4 bases lay outside the gene matches. The CDR3 runs to 15 residues. In DNA, the CDR3 is TGCGCCAGCAGCCAAGCTGAAGGGGGCAATTCACCCCTCCACTTT. Its translation: CASSQAEGGNSPLHF.

The chain uses TRBV2 and TRBJ2-3, with TRBD2 matching over 7 bases. CDR1 is SNHLY and CDR2 is FYNNEI in the germline V gene. The CDR3 runs 14 residues. The V gene end was trimmed by 7 bases and the J gene end by 3 bases; junction bases not matched to a gene: 7. The CDR3 DNA reads as TGTGCCAGCACCGGACTAGTATTAACAGATACGCAGTATTTT. Protein: CASTGLVLTDTQYF.

This CDR3 is CASTSGPEDEKLFF. CDR3 nucleotide sequence: TGTGCCAGCACCTCAGGGCCAGAGGATGAAAAACTGTTTTTT. V is TRBV27 and J is TRBJ1-4; weak D call: TRBD1 (5 bases). Germline V gives CDR1 MNHEY, CDR2 SMNVEV (reference sequence). This CDR3 region has 14 residues. Deletions cut 7 bases from V and 6 bases from J, with 15 bases between.

This clone was picked up a small number of times. The J gene is TRBJ2-3, the V gene TRBV7-6; perhaps TRBD2 as D (5 bases). V dropped 5 bases and J dropped 3 bases, with 15 bases sitting between them. This CDR3 contains 15 residues. Per germline, CDR1 SGHVS and CDR2 FNYEAQ. CDR3 nucleotide sequence: TGTGCCAGCAGCCACGGGGAGTTCCAAACAGATACGCAGTATTTT. Amino acid sequence: CASSHGEFQTDTQYF.

The chain combines TRBV6-1 with TRBJ1-5, with 10 positions matching TRBD1. V shed 4 bases and J 2 bases; nucleotides not matched to a gene: 5. CDR1 and CDR2 (germline): MNHNS, SASEGT. There are 16 residues in the CDR3. CDR3 amino acids: CASSGQGALGNQPQHF. The CDR3 bases are TGTGCCAGCAGTGGACAGGGGGCGTTAGGCAATCAGCCCCAGCATTTT.

The V call is TRBV7-8, the J call TRBJ2-4; TRBD2 matches at 8 bases. Trimming took 6 bases from V and 4 from J; bases not matched to a gene: 8. Germline V gene lookup returns CDR1 SGHVS and CDR2 FQNEAQ. The CDR3 contains 15 residues. The CDR3, as DNA: TGTGCCAGCAGTCAGACCCGGGAGGGTAAAAACATTCAGTACTTC. Amino acids: CASSQTREGKNIQYF.

The V call is TRBV5-6, the J call TRBJ1-2; 8 bases agree with TRBD1. From germline, CDR1 is SGHDT and CDR2 YYEEEE. J was trimmed by 0 bases and V by 4 bases; bases with no gene match: 5. The CDR3 is 15 residues long. For the CDR3, the DNA is TGTGCCAGCAGCCTGGACAGGGTATCTAACTATGGCTACACCTTC. Its translation: CASSLDRVSNYGYTF.

This sequence joins TRBV14 and TRBJ2-7, with 7 bases that match TRBD2. The V and J ends lost 0 bases and 4 bases, in that order; junction bases with no gene match: 12. The CDR3 runs 17 residues. Germline V gene sequence: CDR1 SGHDN, CDR2 FVKESK. The CDR3: CASSQEVAAGEGYEQYF. The CDR3 region has the DNA TGTGCCAGCAGCCAAGAGGTAGCGGCGGGAGAAGGGTACGAGCAGTACTTC.

V and J are TRBV6-1 and TRBJ1-1; 10 bases agree with TRBD1. The CDR3 sequence is 14 residues long. Per the germline V gene, CDR1 is MNHNS and CDR2 is SASEGT. J gave up 1 base and V 5 bases, and 1 base lay outside the gene matches. The CDR3 here is CASSWDRGNTEAFF. Written as DNA, the CDR3 is TGTGCCAGCAGTTGGGACAGGGGGAACACTGAAGCTTTCTTT.

This chain connects TRBV9 to TRBJ2-1; 7 nucleotides line up with TRBD1. The germline gives CDR1 SGDLS, CDR2 YYNGEE. The CDR3 length is 15 residues. The V segment lost 0 bases and the J segment 3 bases; nucleotides outside the gene matches: 3. For the CDR3, the DNA is TGTGCCAGCAGCGTAGAACAGGGGATCTACAATGAGCAGTTCTTC. This translates into CASSVEQGIYNEQFF. The entire variable domain, with the rest obtained from reference TRBV9 and TRBJ2-1, is as follows: DSGVTQTPKHLITATGQRVTLRCSPRSGDLSVYWYQQSLDQGLQFLIQYYNGEERAKGNILERFSAQQFPDLHSELNLSSLELGDSALYFCASSVEQGIYNEQFFGPGTRLTVL.

The genes are TRBV29-1 and TRBJ1-5, with D possibly matching TRBD1 (5 bases). Germline loops: CDR1 SQVTM, CDR2 ANQGSEA. V dropped 0 bases and J dropped 4 bases, with 7 bases sitting between them. The CDR3 length is 13 residues. The CDR3 DNA reads as TGCAGCGTTGAAGAAGGGGTAAATCAGCCCCAGCATTTT. Its protein is CSVEEGVNQPQHF.

The chain recombines TRBV28 with TRBJ2-3; no clear D gene. The length of the CDR3 is 13 residues. CDR1 and CDR2 (germline): MDHEN, SYDVKM. Trimming shortened V by 3 bases and J by 2 bases, and 6 bases separated the two germline ends. The CDR3 here is CASSFADTDTQYF. CDR3 nucleotides: TGTGCCAGCAGTTTCGCAGACACAGATACGCAGTATTTT.

As to this clone: The final CDR3 position lacks the conserved phenylalanine or tryptophan, pointing to a likely read error. V gene TRBV30 combines with J gene TRBJ1-1; no definite D call. From germline, CDR1 is GTSNPN and CDR2 SVGIG (reference sequence). The CDR3 is made up of 13 amino acids. The V gene lost 4 bases and the J gene lost 3 bases, with 12 bases spanning the gap. CDR3 in amino acids: CAWMRGMDTEAFL. CDR3 DNA: TGTGCCTGGATGCGGGGAATGGACACTGAAGCTTTCCTT.

The gene calls are TRBV7-9 and TRBJ1-1; TRBD1 aligns across 11 bases. CDR3 length: 17 amino acids. V trimming: 1 base; J trimming: 0 bases; junction bases outside the gene matches: 4. Germline V lookup: CDR1 SEHNR, CDR2 FQNEAQ (reference sequence). The CDR3 is CASSLVWDRGLNTEAFF. Here the CDR3 DNA reads TGTGCCAGCAGCTTAGTTTGGGACAGGGGGTTGAACACTGAAGCTTTCTTT.

The rearrangement joins TRBV7-2 to TRBJ1-3; D remains ambiguous. V lost 1 base to trimming and J lost 0 bases, with 13 bases between them. CDR1 is SGHTA and CDR2 is FQGNSA in the germline V gene. This CDR3 is built from 17 residues. The CDR3 is CASSLVEYGVSGNTIYF. CDR3 nucleotide sequence: TGTGCCAGCAGCTTAGTGGAATACGGGGTCTCTGGAAACACCATATATTTT.

This chain uses TRBV7-8 with TRBJ1-1; TRBD1 agrees at 7 bases. The trim removed 0 bases at V and 3 bases at J, leaving 4 bases unmatched. This CDR3 has 15 residues. The V gene's germline CDR1 is SGHVS and CDR2 FQNEAQ. Here the CDR3 reads CASSLAPQGDTEAFF. CDR3 sequence (DNA): TGTGCCAGCAGCTTAGCTCCCCAGGGGGACACTGAAGCTTTCTTT.

This sequence joins TRBV7-9 and TRBJ1-2, with TRBD1 matching 10 bases. Trimming cost V 4 bases and J 4 bases; bases outside gene matches: 9. In germline, CDR1 is SEHNR, CDR2 FQNEAQ (reference sequence). CDR3 length equals 16 residues. CDR3 DNA: TGTGCCAGCAGCTCCCAGACAGGGGGCGCGGGCTATGGCTACACCTTC. It codes for CASSSQTGGAGYGYTF.

The chain joins TRBV7-6 to TRBJ1-4; D possibly corresponds to TRBD1 (5 bases). Trimming left V 4 bases short and J 0 bases short, with 12 bases between. Per germline, CDR1 SGHVS and CDR2 FNYEAQ. The CDR3 length is 16 residues. CDR3 DNA: TGTGCCAGCAGCTCCCTTGGGGCATCAACTAATGAAAAACTGTTTTTT. It is translated as CASSSLGASTNEKLFF.

J is TRBJ2-3 and V is TRBV28; a weak D match, TRBD2 (6 bases). The CDR3 extends over 16 amino acids. V was trimmed by 4 bases and J by 4 bases, leaving 18 bases between them. Germline V lookup: CDR1 MDHEN, CDR2 SYDVKM. Here the CDR3 DNA reads TGTGCCAGCAGTTCCCCTGTAGCGGAGTACCCAGATACGCAGTATTTT. It translates to CASSSPVAEYPDTQYF.

The chain carries TRBV5-1 and TRBJ2-3; 7 positions agree with TRBD2. The V and J ends lost 0 bases and 2 bases, in that order; junction bases with no gene match: 6. Germline V gives CDR1 SGHRS, CDR2 YFSETQ. This CDR3 has 16 amino acids. CDR3 loop: CASSLGRGTDTDTQYF. In DNA, the CDR3 is TGCGCCAGCAGCTTGGGGCGGGGGACTGACACAGATACGCAGTATTTT.

The chain has TRBV10-3 and TRBJ2-3, with 7 nucleotides matching TRBD2. V lost 11 bases, J lost 2 bases, and 16 bases stayed unmatched. CDR3 size: 16 residues. From germline, CDR1 is ENHRY and CDR2 SYGVKD. The CDR3 bases are TGTGCCGGGGCAGGCGGTGGGCGGGAGAACACAGATACGCAGTATTTT. Translating it yields CAGAGGGRENTDTQYF.

The J gene is TRBJ1-2, the V gene TRBV11-3, with 10 bases identical to TRBD1. This CDR3 is built from 16 residues. V gave up 3 bases and J gave up 4 bases; unmatched junction bases: 8. The germline CDR1 and CDR2 sequences are SGHNT and YENEEA. CDR3 bases: TGTGCCAGCAGCTTCGACAGGGGGCTTAGGAGCTATGGCTACACCTTC. It is translated as CASSFDRGLRSYGYTF.

A single count supports this clone. This chain uses TRBV5-1 with TRBJ1-2, with D possibly being TRBD1 (6 bases). The V and J ends lost 0 bases and 5 bases respectively, with 20 bases between them. Germline CDR1 and CDR2: SGHRS and YFSETQ. The CDR3 length is 17 residues. In DNA, the CDR3 is TGCGCCAGCAGCTTGGATCTGGGGGCAGGTTTTAGGTATGGCTACACCTTC. It is translated as CASSLDLGAGFRYGYTF.

The chain uses TRBV4-1 and TRBJ2-7; D is perhaps TRBD1 (5 bases). Trimming removed 4 bases at V and 2 bases at J, with 9 bases between. The CDR3 runs to 13 residues. CDR1 and CDR2 from the germline V gene are MGHRA and YSYEKL. This chain's CDR3 is CASSPTTAYEQYF. The DNA of the CDR3 is TGCGCCAGCAGCCCGACGACAGCCTACGAGCAGTACTTC.

The chain employs TRBV7-3 and TRBJ2-7, with 8 bases lining up with TRBD1. This CDR3 has 14 residues. Germline V gene data show CDR1 as SGHTA and CDR2 as FQGTGA. V lost 5 bases and J lost 7; bases outside the gene matches: 10. The CDR3 reads CASSPGQGWEEQYF. DNA of the CDR3: TGTGCCAGCAGCCCCGGACAGGGTTGGGAGGAGCAGTACTTC.

The chain joins TRBV6-5 to TRBJ2-1; D unresolved. Trimming pared 0 bases from V and 7 bases from J, leaving 13 bases between. Germline-derived CDR1 and CDR2 are MNHEY and SVGAGI. There are 15 residues in the CDR3. Written as DNA, the CDR3 is TGTGCCAGCAGTTACTCGGCAGGCCCCTGGAATGAGCAGTTCTTC. Its translation: CASSYSAGPWNEQFF.

The V call is TRBV7-9, the J call TRBJ1-1, with 9 bases lining up with TRBD1. This CDR3 has 15 amino acids. V gave up 3 bases and J gave up 2 bases; unmatched junction bases: 4. Germline V gene data show CDR1 as SEHNR and CDR2 as FQNEAQ (reference sequence). The CDR3 sequence: CASSFPGQGNTEAFF. In DNA form, the CDR3 reads TGTGCCAGCAGCTTTCCGGGACAGGGTAACACTGAAGCTTTCTTT.